Detailed here is one T cell receptor beta chain. The sample is drawn from a study of blood T cell repertoires in COVID-19. The germline gives CDR1 MNHEY, CDR2 SVGAGI. The V gene lost 8 bases and the J gene lost 0 bases, with 8 bases spanning the gap. The CDR3 runs to 13 residues. Libraries were prepared by immunoSEQ multiplex PCR; TCRdb keeps only in-frame clonotypes and omits some of them. The sample holds fewer than 350,000 clones, roughly 90% seen once. This TCR came from a woman in her twenties or thirties with COVID-19, enrolled during active disease. The V gene is TRBV6-5, the J gene TRBJ1-5, with D possibly matching TRBD1 (6 bases). Specimen: peripheral blood. CDR3 bases: TGTGCCAGCGGACAGTATAGCAATCAGCCCCAGCATTTT. It encodes CASGQYSNQPQHF.